This T cell receptor beta chain was captured in a study of T cells in women clearing cervical HPV infection. Germline values: CDR1 LNHDA, CDR2 SQIVND (reference sequence). The CDR3 runs 12 residues. All donors had a single incident cervical HPV16 infection, not prevalent. Cervical HPV DNA detected by MY09/MY11 PCR, typed by dot-blot. The method was immunoSEQ multiplex PCR; TCRdb's version includes in-frame clones alone and lacks a portion of them. The table for this sample gives tens of thousands of clones. On this clone itself: The read finishes 3 residues shy of the CDR3 end, and the germline J gene is used to complete it.

Material: blood buffy coat. The receptor's source is a woman aged 18 to 75 with a cervical HPV16 infection that either progressed to CIN3+ or cleared (not recorded which). The chain has TRBV19 and TRBJ1-2; D is possibly TRBD1 (5 bases). CDR3 sequence reads: CASTQGGSDYTF. The CDR3 DNA, read in part, is TGTGCCAGTACCCAGGGAGGTTCCGAC.